Only a few counts were recorded for the clone carrying this TCR beta chain. The record originates from a study of blood T cell repertoires in COVID-19. Study context: COVID-19 samples, acute and convalescent, were from the United States, Italy and Spain. T cells, B-cell-depleted T cells, or PBMCs supplied cDNA or gDNA.

Unmatched junction bases numbered 16, after V lost 5 bases and J lost 2 bases. The CDR3 runs 20 residues. Authors' processing steps: It was from reference gene primer amplification that nucleated cell counts were estimated. Libraries were prepared by immunoSEQ multiplex PCR; TCRdb keeps only in-frame clonotypes and omits some of them. From that table come the V and J calls and clone size; the DNA was used to work out D and trimming. In the table there are fewer than 60,000 clones, 70% to 80% of which are singletons. The chain links TRBV6-7 to TRBJ2-6; 9 positions match TRBD1. TRBV6-7 is an open reading frame, and its role is uncertain. The clonotype was recovered from a man between 65 and 79 years old with acute or convalescent COVID-19. Sequencing was carried out using peripheral blood. The CDR3 sequence: CASSTPDRDREPTGANVLTF. The CDR3, as DNA: TGTGCCAGCAGTACCCCGGACCGGGACAGGGAACCCACTGGGGCCAACGTCCTGACTTTC.